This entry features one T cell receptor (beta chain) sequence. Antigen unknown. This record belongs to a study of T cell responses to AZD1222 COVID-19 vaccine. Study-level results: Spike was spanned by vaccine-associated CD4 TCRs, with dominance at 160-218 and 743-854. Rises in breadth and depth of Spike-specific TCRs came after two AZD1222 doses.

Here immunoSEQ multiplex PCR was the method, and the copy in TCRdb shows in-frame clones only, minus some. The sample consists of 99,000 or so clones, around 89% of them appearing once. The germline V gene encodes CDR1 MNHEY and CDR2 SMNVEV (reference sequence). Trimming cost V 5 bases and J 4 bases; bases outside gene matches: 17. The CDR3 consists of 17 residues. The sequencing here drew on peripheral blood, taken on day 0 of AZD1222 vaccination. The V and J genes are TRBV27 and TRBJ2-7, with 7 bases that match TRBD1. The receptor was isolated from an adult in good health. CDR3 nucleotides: TGTGCCAGCAGTGCTGTTCCTCCTAAGTCAGGGGGTTACGAGCAGTACTTC. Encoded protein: CASSAVPPKSGGYEQYF.